A single sample gave rise to the 10 T cell receptor beta chains below, sequenced in a study of human T cells and chemical hapten exposure. The time point was: patch test 1, 2 weeks after DPC sensitization. Described treatment: therapeutic diphenylcyclopropenone sensitization with weekly scalp DPC. TCRdb fed the RACE reads into MiXCR, producing one record per CDR3 protein. The data hold 380,000 or so distinct CDR3 sequences, with roughly 4.8% observed a single time. This specimen consisted of whole blood, obtained in connection with sensitization to the hapten diphenylcyclopropenone (DPC). The source of these receptors is a woman aged 50 to 65 with alopecia areata. Some clones in this sample may be carry-over from other donors' samples.

The sample holds many counts of this clonotype. The chain combines TRBV29-1 with TRBJ2-3; 11 bases map to TRBD1. The CDR3 extends over 14 amino acids. Per the germline V gene, CDR1 is SQVTM and CDR2 is ANQGSEA. Losses at the gene ends were 6 bases for V and 6 bases for J; bases not matched to a gene: 8. The CDR3 coding sequence is TGCAGCGTGGCGGGACAGGGGGTATACGATACGCAGTATTTT. Translated, it gives CSVAGQGVYDTQYF.

This clonotype was found many times. The chain carries TRBV2 and TRBJ1-1; D unclear. This CDR3 has 12 residues. From germline, CDR1 is SNHLY and CDR2 FYNNEI. The germline V and J ends were trimmed by 6 bases and 6 bases, with 11 bases remaining between them. CDR3 sequence reads: CASRRSRAEAFF. In nucleotides, the CDR3 is TGTGCCAGCAGGCGATCAAGAGCTGAAGCTTTCTTT.

The table lists this clonotype with a few counts. This chain joins TRBV6-5 and TRBJ2-5; D is ambiguous. Germline V gives CDR1 MNHEY, CDR2 SVGAGI. The CDR3 is 14 amino acids. V was trimmed by 0 bases and J by 2 bases, leaving 7 bases between them. DNA of the CDR3: TGTGCCAGCAGTTACTCAACAGCTCAAGAGACCCAGTACTTC. Protein: CASSYSTAQETQYF.

In this sample, this clonotype turned up many times. The chain recombines TRBV7-2 with TRBJ1-2; tentatively, D is TRBD1 (5 bases). Per the germline V gene, CDR1 is SGHTA and CDR2 is FQGNSA. The CDR3 extends over 14 amino acids. V was cut by 1 base and J by 7 bases, with 13 bases left in between. The CDR3 bases are TGTGCCAGCAGCTTAGATGACAGAGTTTCTGGCTACACCTTC. This gives the protein CASSLDDRVSGYTF.

This clonotype was detected ten times or more. The chain links TRBV7-2 to TRBJ1-2, with D unresolved. The CDR3 has 12 residues. Trimming took 6 bases from V and 2 from J, leaving 7 bases between them. The V gene's germline CDR1 is SGHTA and CDR2 FQGNSA. The CDR3 DNA reads as TGTGCCAGCAGTTACAGAAACTATGGCTACACCTTC. Protein: CASSYRNYGYTF.

This clonotype was seen repeatedly, ten times or more. The chain recombines TRBV20-1 with TRBJ2-6; a weak D match, TRBD1 (5 bases). The V gene lost 0 bases and the J gene lost 2 bases, with 14 bases spanning the gap. This CDR3 spans 17 amino acids. The germline gives CDR1 DFQATT, CDR2 SNEGSKA (reference sequence). This CDR3 is CSARDLVQGAGANVLTF. The CDR3 DNA follows: TGCAGTGCTAGAGACCTCGTTCAGGGCGCTGGGGCCAACGTCCTGACTTTC.

V gene TRBV2 combines with J gene TRBJ2-4; D is ambiguous. The CDR3 runs to 11 residues. V was trimmed by 4 bases and J by 15 bases, leaving 13 bases between them. The germline CDR1 and CDR2 sequences are SNHLY and FYNNEI. In nucleotides, the CDR3 is TGTGCCAGCAGTGTAGGCGACCCGTGGTACTTC. Its translation is CASSVGDPWYF.

For this clonotype: At one boundary the junction diverges from the germline segment, which might be a read error. The J gene is TRBJ2-7, the V gene TRBV5-1; D perhaps matches TRBD1 (6 bases). The CDR3 totals 15 residues. Germline loops: CDR1 SGHRS, CDR2 YFSETQ. This CDR3 reads CASSLVPGQSCEQYF. As DNA, the CDR3 is TGCGCCAGCAGCTTGGTACCTGGACAGTCCTGCGAGCAGTACTTC. The full variable domain, rest sourced from reference TRBV5-1 and TRBJ2-7, is KAGVTQTPRYLIKTRGQQVTLSCSPISGHRSVSWYQQTPGQGLQFLFEYFSETQRNKGNFPGRFSGRQFSNSRSEMNVSTLELGDSALYLCASSLVPGQSCEQYFGPGTRLTVT.

A note on this clonotype: Being one base from a much bigger clone, this may be a read error. The chain combines TRBV24-1 with TRBJ2-1; D is unresolved. CDR3 length equals 12 residues. Between the trimmed V and J ends, which lost 9 bases and 9 bases, there was a span of 14 bases. Germline-derived CDR1 and CDR2 are KGHDR and SFDVKD. CDR3 residues: CATVRSWGEQFF. DNA for the CDR3: TGTGCCACCGTACGCTCCTGGGGTGAGCAGTTCTTC.

This clonotype was seen at least ten times. The chain employs TRBV29-1 and TRBJ2-3, with 7 bases identical to TRBD1. V was pared by 3 bases and J by 0 bases, with 3 bases of the junction left unmatched. The CDR3 length is 14 residues. Germline CDR1 and CDR2: SQVTM and ANQGSEA. The CDR3 spells CSVDGTASTDTQYF. The CDR3 DNA reads as TGCAGCGTTGACGGGACAGCTAGCACAGATACGCAGTATTTT.